The 2 T cell receptor beta chains listed next were all sequenced from one sample in a study of coeliac disease. The data were produced by immunoSEQ multiplex PCR, yet TCRdb's version contains in-frame clones alone and is incomplete. The sample records about 4,700 clones, 60% to 65% being singletons. The sample taken for sequencing was lamina propria lymphocytes from the gut. All receptors come from a woman in her seventies with celiac disease.

The chain employs TRBV21-1 and TRBJ1-2; the D call of TRBD1 is as the table states it, not checked on the DNA. TRBV21-1 is labeled a pseudogene. There are 14 residues in the CDR3. The CDR3 nucleotides are TGTGCCAGCAGCAAGGACAGGGGGCGTGATGGCTACACCTTC. Encoded protein: CASSKDRGRDGYTF.

The chain uses TRBV30 and TRBJ1-1, with D unresolved. Trimming removed 0 bases at V and 4 bases at J, with 3 bases between. Germline V gives CDR1 GTSNPN, CDR2 SVGIG (reference sequence). The CDR3 spans 11 residues. In DNA, the CDR3 is TGTGCCTGGAGTGTACTCACTGAAGCTTTCTTT. Amino acid sequence: CAWSVLTEAFF.